The 22 T cell receptor beta chains below all came from one sample that was sequenced in a study of T cell responses to AZD1222 COVID-19 vaccine. Assay: immunoSEQ multiplex PCR; the TCRdb copy retains only in-frame clones and omits some. Among around 100,000 clones listed, over 80% were seen once. Material: peripheral blood, obtained on day 0 of AZD1222 vaccination. These receptor sequences come from an adult in good health.

The chain couples TRBV7-9 to TRBJ1-4, with 7 bases matching TRBD1. Germline assignment: CDR1 SEHNR and CDR2 FQNEAQ (reference sequence). V dropped 0 bases and J dropped 8; count of bases not matched to a gene: 6. This CDR3 contains 15 residues. DNA for the CDR3: TGTGCCAGCAGCTTAGCGACAGGGAACTCAGAAAAACTGTTTTTT. It is translated as CASSLATGNSEKLFF.

V and J are TRBV2 and TRBJ2-7, with TRBD2 matching 10 bases. V dropped 9 bases and J dropped 5; count of bases not matched to a gene: 7. Germline lookup yields CDR1 SNHLY and CDR2 FYNNEI. The CDR3 has 13 amino acids. CDR3 sequence (DNA): TGTGCCAGAATGACTAGCGGGTATAACGAGCAGTACTTC. Its translation: CARMTSGYNEQYF. Looking up the rest from reference TRBV2 and TRBJ2-7 gives the full variable domain: EPEVTQTPSHQVTQMGQEVILRCVPISNHLYFYWYRQILGQKVEFLVSFYNNEISEKSEIFDDQFSVERPDGSNFTLKIRSTKLEDSAMYFCARMTSGYNEQYFGPGTRLTVT.

The chain links TRBV19 to TRBJ2-7, with 8 bases lining up with TRBD1. This CDR3 is 14 amino acids long. The germline V gene encodes CDR1 LNHDA and CDR2 SQIVND (reference sequence). J gave up 2 bases and V 5 bases, and 5 bases lay outside the gene matches. The CDR3, as DNA: TGTGCCAGTAGTGCCGGACAGGGAACCTACGAGCAGTACTTC. Translated, it gives CASSAGQGTYEQYF. The full variable domain, rest sourced from reference TRBV19 and TRBJ2-7, is DGGITQSPKYLFRKEGQNVTLSCEQNLNHDAMYWYRQDPGQGLRLIYYSQIVNDFQKGDIAEGYSVSREKKESFPLTVTSAQKNPTAFYLCASSAGQGTYEQYFGPGTRLTVT.

V gene TRBV5-1 combines with J gene TRBJ2-3; 11 bases align to TRBD2. The CDR3 is 16 residues long. Germline V gene sequence: CDR1 SGHRS, CDR2 YFSETQ. V lost 4 bases, J lost 2 bases, and 6 bases stayed unmatched. This CDR3 reads CASSPPGLAVTDTQYF. CDR3 sequence (DNA): TGCGCCAGCAGCCCCCCGGGACTAGCGGTCACAGATACGCAGTATTTT.

The chain recombines TRBV28 with TRBJ2-7; 9 bases line up with TRBD1. The V segment lost 7 bases and the J segment 2 bases; nucleotides outside the gene matches: 3. CDR3 length: 13 amino acids. From germline, CDR1 is MDHEN and CDR2 SYDVKM. The CDR3 DNA reads TGTGCCAGCAAGGGACAGGGTACCTACGAGCAGTACTTC. This translates into CASKGQGTYEQYF.

This chain links TRBV28 with TRBJ1-5; D may be TRBD1 (6 bases). V gave up 6 bases and J gave up 6 bases, with 15 bases separating them. The CDR3 covers 14 residues. In germline, CDR1 is MDHEN, CDR2 SYDVKM. The CDR3 coding sequence is TGTGCCAGCAGGGAAAGGGGGGGAGGTCAGCCCCAGCATTTT. It is translated as CASRERGGGQPQHF. Full variable domain (missing parts from reference TRBV28 and TRBJ1-5): DVKVTQSSRYLVKRTGEKVFLECVQDMDHENMFWYRQDPGLGLRLIYFSYDVKMKEKGDIPEGYSVSREKKERFSLILESASTNQTSMYLCASRERGGGQPQHFGDGTRLSIL.

The V gene is TRBV11-3, the J gene TRBJ2-2; D perhaps matches TRBD2 (5 bases). Germline V gene lookup returns CDR1 SGHNT and CDR2 YENEEA. The CDR3 length is 15 residues. V dropped 7 bases and J dropped 3 bases, with 15 bases sitting between them. The CDR3 spells CASNFGEADTGELFF. For the CDR3, the DNA is TGTGCCAGCAACTTTGGTGAAGCGGACACCGGGGAGCTGTTTTTT. Looking up the rest from reference TRBV11-3 and TRBJ2-2 gives the full variable domain: EAGVVQSPRYKIIEKKQPVAFWCNPISGHNTLYWYLQNLGQGPELLIRYENEEAVDDSQLPKDRFSAERLKGVDSTLKIQPAELGDSAVYLCASNFGEADTGELFFGEGSRLTVL.

The chain carries TRBV5-1 and TRBJ1-1; TRBD1 is a possible D gene (5 bases). CDR3 size: 15 residues. The germline V and J ends were trimmed by 3 bases and 3 bases, with 15 bases remaining between them. Germline CDR1 reads SGHRS; CDR2 reads YFSETQ. For the CDR3, the DNA is TGCGCCAGCAGCTGGGAGGGGATGGTGGACACTGAAGCTTTCTTT. Translating it yields CASSWEGMVDTEAFF. The full variable domain, with the rest looked up from reference TRBV5-1 and TRBJ1-1, is KAGVTQTPRYLIKTRGQQVTLSCSPISGHRSVSWYQQTPGQGLQFLFEYFSETQRNKGNFPGRFSGRQFSNSRSEMNVSTLELGDSALYLCASSWEGMVDTEAFFGQGTRLTVV.

The gene calls are TRBV4-2 and TRBJ1-2; D is undetermined. Germline CDR1 LGHNA, CDR2 YNFKEQ. The CDR3 runs to 17 residues. The V gene lost 0 bases and the J gene lost 1 base, with 15 bases spanning the gap. The CDR3 is CASSQDVRNILNYGYTF. CDR3 bases: TGTGCCAGCAGCCAAGATGTCAGAAATATACTTAACTATGGCTACACCTTC.

CDR3 DNA sequence: TGTGCCACCAGCAGAGTCCCGTCCGAAAAACTGTTTTTT. This gives the protein CATSRVPSEKLFF. The chain employs TRBV15 and TRBJ1-4; D remains ambiguous. The CDR3 contains 13 residues. Germline V gene lookup returns CDR1 LNHNV and CDR2 YYDKDF (reference sequence). V lost 1 base and J lost 8, with 8 bases in between.

The rearrangement links TRBV7-9 to TRBJ1-5; D ambiguous. The CDR3 loop spans 12 amino acids. Per the germline V gene, CDR1 is SEHNR and CDR2 is FQNEAQ (reference sequence). Trimming pared 6 bases from V and 11 bases from J, leaving 14 bases between. Here the CDR3 DNA reads TGTGCCAGCAGTTCCTCGACCGACGCCCAGCATTTT. This translates into CASSSSTDAQHF.

The chain recombines TRBV7-2 with TRBJ2-1; 7 bases match TRBD2. The junction had 11 bases not matched to a gene; V was cut back by 5 bases and J by 1 base. Germline V CDR1 and CDR2: SGHTA, FQGNSA. The CDR3 spans 17 residues. In nucleotides, the CDR3 is TGTGCCAGCAGCCTGCATTCACGGGGGGTTTCCTACAATGAGCAGTTCTTC. It yields the protein CASSLHSRGVSYNEQFF. The full variable domain, completed using reference TRBV7-2 and TRBJ2-1, is GAGVSQSPSNKVTEKGKDVELRCDPISGHTALYWYRQSLGQGLEFLIYFQGNSAPDKSGLPSDRFSAERTGGSVSTLTIQRTQQEDSAVYLCASSLHSRGVSYNEQFFGPGTRLTVL.

Worth noting for this clone: The same CDR3 also results from other DNA sequences found in this sample. The chain uses TRBV18 and TRBJ2-2, with 8 bases identical to TRBD1. Germline V lookup: CDR1 KGHSH, CDR2 LQKENI. Trimming took 6 bases from V and 2 from J; bases not matched to a gene: 5. CDR3 length: 15 amino acids. The CDR3 DNA reads TGTGCCAGCTCTCCGACAGGGGATAACACCGGGGAGCTGTTTTTT. Encoded protein: CASSPTGDNTGELFF.

The rearrangement links TRBV6-5 to TRBJ2-3, with no clear D. The germline V gene encodes CDR1 MNHEY and CDR2 SVGAGI. V was cut by 5 bases and J by 6 bases, with 12 bases left in between. This CDR3 contains 13 residues. CDR3: CASSQLLGDTQYF. As DNA, the CDR3 is TGTGCCAGCAGTCAGCTATTAGGCGATACGCAGTATTTT.

The table lists this clone with a few counts. The chain links TRBV18 to TRBJ1-6; D gene ambiguous. This CDR3 is built from 14 residues. Germline loops: CDR1 KGHSH, CDR2 LQKENI. Trimming left V 4 bases short and J 9 bases short, with 13 bases between. This CDR3 reads CASSLETLGSPLHF. CDR3 in DNA: TGTGCCAGCTCACTCGAGACACTGGGTTCACCCCTCCACTTT. The entire variable domain, with the rest obtained from reference TRBV18 and TRBJ1-6, is as follows: NAGVMQNPRHLVRRRGQEARLRCSPMKGHSHVYWYRQLPEEGLKFMVYLQKENIIDESGMPKERFSAEFPKEGPSILRIQQVVRGDSAAYFCASSLETLGSPLHFGNGTRLTVT.

The chain uses TRBV7-2 and TRBJ1-1; D is unclear. CDR3 length: 11 residues. Between the trimmed V and J ends, which lost 5 bases and 7 bases, there was a span of 8 bases. CDR1 and CDR2 from the germline V gene are SGHTA and FQGNSA. The CDR3: CASSQSGEAFF. CDR3 nucleotide sequence: TGTGCCAGCAGCCAGTCGGGTGAAGCTTTCTTT.

This clone has a single count. An end of the junction does not agree with germline; a read error may underlie this. V usage is TRBV9 and J usage is TRBJ1-6; the match to TRBD1 covers 7 bases. The CDR3 runs 16 residues. The germline gives CDR1 SGDLS, CDR2 YYNGEE. CDR3 DNA: TGTGCCAGCAGCGCGCAGACAGGGAGGGGTAATTCACCCCTTCACTTT. Its translation is CASSAQTGRGNSPLHF.

The chain combines TRBV20-1 with TRBJ1-1; tentatively, D is TRBD1 (5 bases). Trimming left V 5 bases short and J 6 bases short, with 13 bases between. This CDR3 spans 12 amino acids. Germline-derived CDR1 and CDR2 are DFQATT and SNEGSKA (reference sequence). In DNA, the CDR3 is TGCAGTGCTTGTGTCGGGGGGGCTGAAGCTTTCTTT. It yields the protein CSACVGGAEAFF.

This rearrangement joins TRBV7-2 to TRBJ1-1, with D uncertain. The CDR3 runs to 16 residues. From germline, CDR1 is SGHTA and CDR2 FQGNSA. Trimming cost V 1 base and J 4 bases, with 16 bases left between them. The CDR3 DNA follows: TGTGCCAGCAGCTTAGGAGCCGGGAGAGTGAGCACTGAAGCTTTCTTT. Translation gives CASSLGAGRVSTEAFF.

The chain combines TRBV15 with TRBJ2-7; possibly TRBD1 or TRBD2 for D (5 bases each). The CDR3 covers 14 residues. Trimming removed 5 bases at V and 7 bases at J, with 18 bases between. Per the germline V gene, CDR1 is LNHNV and CDR2 is YYDKDF (reference sequence). The CDR3 DNA reads TGTGCCACCAGCCGAGGGGTTGACCTTAGGGAGCAGTACTTC. Protein: CATSRGVDLREQYF.

The V and J genes are TRBV12-3 or TRBV12-4 and TRBJ2-7; tentative D call: TRBD1 (5 bases). Deletions cut 5 bases from V and 2 bases from J, with 10 bases between. The CDR3 spans 13 residues. CDR3 residues: CASSIRQTYEQYF. For the CDR3, the DNA is TGTGCCAGCAGTATTAGACAGACCTACGAGCAGTACTTC.

The gene calls are TRBV4-3 and TRBJ1-4; D not resolved. The CDR3 runs to 17 residues. Trimming stripped 4 bases from V and 0 bases from J, with 15 bases between. Germline CDR1 reads LGHNA; CDR2 reads YSLEER. The CDR3, as DNA: TGCGCCAGCAGCCCAGACCCCACTCTTGCAACTAATGAAAAACTGTTTTTT. It is translated as CASSPDPTLATNEKLFF.